Listed below are T cell receptor beta chains from one sample, sequenced in a study of Ad26.COV2.S vaccination and SARS-CoV-2 variants. Profiled with immunoSEQ multiplex PCR; TCRdb holds only in-frame clones, not every one. The sample has about 350,000 clones, 65% to 90% seen once. Here the sequenced sample was peripheral blood, taken in a trial of Ad26.COV2.S vaccine versus placebo. The receptors come from a person aged 18-65 years who received the Ad26.COV2.S COVID-19 vaccine or a placebo. The CDR3 runs from the conserved cysteine through the conserved F or W. Each record gives: V gene, clone size, D gene, J gene, CDR3 protein, CDR3 DNA. D genes are given only for firm matches. Expanded clones are given a class, and other clones once, few, many or no size at all.

v_gene: TRBV6-5
abundance: .
d_gene: .
j_gene: TRBJ1-6
CDR3aa: CASSYSSTGDSPLHF
CDR3nt: TGTGCCAGCAGTTACTCGAGTACAGGAGATTCACCCCTCCACTTT

v_gene: TRBV4-2
abundance: .
d_gene: .
j_gene: TRBJ1-4
CDR3aa: CASSHLATNEKLFF
CDR3nt: TGTGCCAGCAGTCACCTGGCAACTAATGAAAAACTGTTTTTT

v_gene: TRBV6-4
abundance: .
d_gene: TRBD2
j_gene: TRBJ2-1
CDR3aa: CASSGEAGLDEQFF
CDR3nt: TGTGCCAGCAGTGGGGAAGCGGGACTGGATGAGCAGTTCTTC

v_gene: TRBV11-1
abundance: .
d_gene: .
j_gene: TRBJ2-7
CDR3aa: CASSPSGPYEQYF
CDR3nt: TGTGCCAGCAGCCCGAGCGGACCCTACGAGCAGTACTTC

v_gene: TRBV19
abundance: .
d_gene: .
j_gene: TRBJ2-5
CDR3aa: CASKGVSGSETQYF
CDR3nt: TGTGCCAGTAAAGGGGTTAGCGGTTCGGAGACCCAGTACTTC

v_gene: TRBV7-9
abundance: once
d_gene: .
j_gene: TRBJ1-2
CDR3aa: CASSLGTAFGYTF
CDR3nt: TGTGCCAGCAGCTTAGGGACAGCCTTTGGCTACACCTTC

v_gene: TRBV28
abundance: .
d_gene: TRBD2
j_gene: TRBJ2-7
CDR3aa: CATGGTRPSYEQYF
CDR3nt: TGTGCCACCGGGGGGACGCGGCCTTCCTACGAGCAGTACTTC

v_gene: TRBV3-1/TRBV3-2
abundance: .
d_gene: .
j_gene: TRBJ2-5
CDR3aa: CASSQDMKGRRYF
CDR3nt: TGTGCCAGCAGCCAAGATATGAAGGGCCGACGGTACTTC

v_gene: TRBV2
abundance: .
d_gene: .
j_gene: TRBJ1-2
CDR3aa: CASSVDSNYGYTF
CDR3nt: TGTGCCAGCAGTGTGGACAGTAACTATGGCTACACCTTC

v_gene: TRBV3-1/TRBV3-2
abundance: .
d_gene: .
j_gene: TRBJ2-2
CDR3aa: CASSQAFGGRGRTGELFF
CDR3nt: TGTGCCAGCAGCCAAGCATTTGGGGGCCGCGGCCGCACCGGGGAGCTGTTTTTT

v_gene: TRBV18
abundance: .
d_gene: .
j_gene: TRBJ1-4
CDR3aa: CASSPRPTASNEKLFF
CDR3nt: TGTGCCAGCTCACCACGGCCGACAGCGTCGAATGAAAAACTGTTTTTT

v_gene: TRBV6-5
abundance: .
d_gene: .
j_gene: TRBJ2-2
CDR3aa: CASTRDGNTGELFF
CDR3nt: TGTGCCAGCACCCGGGACGGGAACACCGGGGAGCTGTTTTTT

v_gene: TRBV6-5
abundance: .
d_gene: .
j_gene: TRBJ1-1
CDR3aa: CASSYSGGADAFF
CDR3nt: TGTGCCAGCAGTTACTCCGGGGGGGCTGATGCTTTCTTT

v_gene: TRBV4-3
abundance: .
d_gene: .
j_gene: TRBJ2-1
CDR3aa: CASSQGPSARSYNEQFF
CDR3nt: TGCGCCAGCAGCCAAGGGCCTAGCGCGCGCTCCTACAATGAGCAGTTCTTC

v_gene: TRBV9
abundance: few
d_gene: .
j_gene: TRBJ2-7
CDR3aa: CASSPAVGTYEQYF
CDR3nt: TGTGCCAGCAGCCCTGCGGTTGGAACCTACGAGCAGTACTTC